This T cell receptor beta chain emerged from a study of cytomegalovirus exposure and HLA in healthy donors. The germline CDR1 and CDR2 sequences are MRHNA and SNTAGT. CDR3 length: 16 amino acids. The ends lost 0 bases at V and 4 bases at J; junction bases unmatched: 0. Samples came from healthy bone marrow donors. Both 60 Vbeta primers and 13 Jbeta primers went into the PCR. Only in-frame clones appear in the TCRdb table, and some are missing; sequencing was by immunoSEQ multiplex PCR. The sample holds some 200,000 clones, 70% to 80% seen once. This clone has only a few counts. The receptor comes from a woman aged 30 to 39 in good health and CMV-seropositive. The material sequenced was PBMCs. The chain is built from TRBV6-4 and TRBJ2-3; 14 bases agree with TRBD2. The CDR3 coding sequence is TGTGCCAGCAGTGACTCGACTAGCGGGGGGGCAGATACGCAGTATTTT. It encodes CASSDSTSGGADTQYF.